This T cell receptor beta chain was found in a study of radiotherapy plus CTLA-4 blockade in lung cancer. Background on the study: Among all patients, 15% to 20% showed objective responses, while roughly 34% had disease control.

Sequencing used immunoSEQ multiplex PCR; TCRdb keeps in-frame clones, though not all of them. The data show around 90,000 clones, roughly 80% seen once. This CDR3 spans 16 amino acids. Germline V CDR1 and CDR2: MNHEY, SVGAGI. J gave up 1 base and V 4 bases, and 9 bases lay outside the gene matches. The TCR sequence derives from a human donor with non-small cell lung cancer who had stable disease on radiotherapy plus ipilimumab. Sequenced here: peripheral blood, sampled from a patient treated with radiotherapy plus ipilimumab. The V gene is TRBV6-5, the J gene TRBJ2-7; 8 nucleotides align to TRBD2. CDR3 sequence (DNA): TGTGCCAGCAGTTCAGAAAGCGGGAGCGCTTCCTACGAGCAGTACTTC. As protein: CASSSESGSASYEQYF.